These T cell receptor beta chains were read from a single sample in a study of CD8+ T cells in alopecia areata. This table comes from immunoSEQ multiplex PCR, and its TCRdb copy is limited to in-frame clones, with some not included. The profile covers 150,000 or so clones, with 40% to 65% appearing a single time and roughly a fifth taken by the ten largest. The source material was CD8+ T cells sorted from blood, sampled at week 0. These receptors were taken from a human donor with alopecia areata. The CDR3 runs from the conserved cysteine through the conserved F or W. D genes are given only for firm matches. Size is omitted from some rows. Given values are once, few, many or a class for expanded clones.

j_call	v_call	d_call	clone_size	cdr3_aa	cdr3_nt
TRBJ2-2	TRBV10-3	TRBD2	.	CAIKKGLAGVANTGELFF	TGTGCCATCAAGAAGGGACTAGCGGGGGTCGCGAACACCGGGGAGCTGTTTTTT
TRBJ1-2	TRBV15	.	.	CATSRDGRLSF	TGTGCCACCAGCAGAGATGGACGGCTATCCTTC
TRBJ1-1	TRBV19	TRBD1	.	CASSIGGQGEEAFF	TGTGCCAGTAGTATTGGCGGACAGGGGGAGGAAGCTTTCTTT
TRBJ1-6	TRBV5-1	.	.	CASSLDGGHGSPLHF	TGCGCCAGCAGCCTTGACGGGGGGCATGGGTCACCCCTCCACTTT
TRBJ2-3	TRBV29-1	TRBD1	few	CSARFFANRDRLNTDTQYF	TGCAGCGCCCGATTCTTCGCAAACAGGGACAGACTTAACACAGATACGCAGTATTTT
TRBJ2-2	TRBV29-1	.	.	CSAQGKTGELFF	TGCAGCGCACAGGGAAAAACCGGGGAGCTGTTTTTT
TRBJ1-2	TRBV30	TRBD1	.	CAWSVGQGGGYGYTF	TGTGCCTGGAGTGTAGGACAAGGGGGCGGCTATGGCTACACCTTC
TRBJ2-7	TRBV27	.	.	CASSLSRGQHYEQYF	TGTGCCAGCAGTTTATCGCGGGGTCAACACTACGAGCAGTACTTC
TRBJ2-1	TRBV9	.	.	CASSVSGGREQFF	TGTGCCAGCAGCGTGTCGGGGGGCCGTGAGCAGTTCTTC
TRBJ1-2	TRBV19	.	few	CASSPSGYGYTF	TGTGCCAGTAGTCCCAGTGGCTATGGCTACACCTTC
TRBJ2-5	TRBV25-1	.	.	CASGQETQYF	TGTGCCAGCGGGCAAGAGACCCAGTACTTC
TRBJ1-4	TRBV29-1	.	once	CSVEGRGSREKLFF	TGCAGCGTTGAAGGAAGGGGAAGTCGTGAAAAACTGTTTTTT
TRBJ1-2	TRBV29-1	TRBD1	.	CSVGGQGDVGYTF	TGCAGCGTCGGGGGACAGGGAGATGTTGGCTACACCTTC
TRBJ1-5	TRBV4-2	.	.	CASSQDVGGNQPQHF	TGTGCCAGCAGCCAAGACGTGGGAGGCAATCAGCCCCAGCATTTT
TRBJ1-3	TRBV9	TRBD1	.	CASSTRQGRTGNTIYF	TGTGCCAGCAGCACCCGACAGGGACGGACTGGAAACACCATATATTTT
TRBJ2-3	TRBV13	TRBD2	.	CASSSPGLAGGPYTDTQYF	TGTGCCAGCAGCTCGCCGGGACTAGCGGGGGGACCATACACAGATACGCAGTATTTT
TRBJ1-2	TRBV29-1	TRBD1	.	CSVEDREYYGYTF	TGCAGCGTTGAGGACAGGGAGTACTATGGCTACACCTTC